A selection of T cell receptor beta chains follows, all from one sample in a study of blood T cell repertoires in COVID-19. The assay was immunoSEQ multiplex PCR, and TCRdb's table has in-frame clones only and misses some. The sample carries about 190,000 clones, approximately 89% recorded once. The sequenced material came from peripheral blood. The receptors shown here come from a woman aged 25 to 45 with acute or convalescent COVID-19. The CDR3 runs from the conserved cysteine through the conserved F or W.

V gene	J gene	CDR3 length	CDR3 protein
TRBV2	TRBJ1-5	14	CASRGTGGDQPQHF
TRBV28	TRBJ1-5	13	CASSSGSNQPQHF
TRBV7-8	TRBJ2-3	15	CASSLGRGFTDTQYF
TRBV6-5	TRBJ2-5	13	CASRRGQGETQYF
TRBV2	TRBJ2-7	15	CASFMTGTGIYEQYF
TRBV7-2	TRBJ2-1	16	CASSLVGTSGYNEQFF
TRBV9	TRBJ2-3	14	CASSAGLALDTQYF
TRBV7-9	TRBJ2-3	16	CASSSRRMENTDTQYF
TRBV28	TRBJ1-4	15	CASSPGQGWEEKLFF
TRBV10-3	TRBJ1-2	13	CAIRGTSDYGYTF
TRBV4-2	TRBJ2-3	15	CASSQGGFRGDTQYF
TRBV7-9	TRBJ2-3	13	CASSLDSPDTQYF
TRBV19	TRBJ2-1	20	CASSIVRRFGLAGGYNEQFF
TRBV28	TRBJ2-7	17	CASSLPRGGVERYEQYF
TRBV7-8	TRBJ1-5	14	CASSFRGQGQPQHF
TRBV3-1/TRBV3-2	TRBJ2-1	14	CASSPRVAYNEQFF
TRBV7-9	TRBJ2-2	11	CASSFTTELFF
TRBV28	TRBJ1-5	11	CASKGNQPQHF
TRBV5-1	TRBJ2-7	17	CASRRTGGLAGAYEQYF
TRBV7-6	TRBJ2-7	15	CASSPGTGASNEQYF
TRBV3-1/TRBV3-2	TRBJ2-7	12	CASSQVGTREYF
TRBV7-8	TRBJ1-1	14	CASSLVGANTEAFF
TRBV2	TRBJ2-1	14	CASAAGLQYNEQFF
TRBV11-3	TRBJ2-1	16	CASSSRTGGRAGEQFF
TRBV10-1	TRBJ2-1	13	CASSESRMSEQFF
TRBV5-1	TRBJ1-1	14	CASSLGQGGAEAFF
TRBV6-5	TRBJ1-2	12	CASTLHRVRYTF
TRBV6-5	TRBJ1-2	15	CASSATFTTNYGYTF
TRBV5-1	TRBJ2-3	17	CASSALAGGLLTDTQYF
TRBV30	TRBJ2-1	11	CAWDQRDEQFF
TRBV29-1	TRBJ2-7	13	CSVPSGRAYEQYF
TRBV27	TRBJ2-1	13	CASSFSTLNGQFF
TRBV28	TRBJ2-3	16	CASRVAVAGSTDTQYF
TRBV15	TRBJ1-2	14	CATSREEAGRGYTF
TRBV28	TRBJ1-3	12	CASTSSGNTIYF
TRBV10-3	TRBJ2-7	14	CAISEGLAGNEQYF
TRBV2	TRBJ2-3	12	CAATERTDTQYF
TRBV3-1/TRBV3-2	TRBJ1-1	13	CATRNQEATEAFF
TRBV28	TRBJ2-7	12	CASTGRPYEQYF
TRBV29-1	TRBJ2-7	12	CSVALTGYEQYF
TRBV19	TRBJ2-7	14	CASSPGQGLYEQYF
TRBV11-2	TRBJ2-5	15	CASSLLGGLGETQYF